What follows are 14 T cell receptor beta chains derived from one specimen sequenced in a study of blood T cells in healthy people across ages (dated by TCRdb to about 2015). Library construction relied on 5' RACE. TCRdb shows the sequencer as Illumina HiSeq 2500. A second PCR of about 7 to 12 cycles was performed with a sample-barcoded 5' primer and a J-beta primer mix. TCRdb itself trimmed the public reads at Q25 with fastp, ran MiXCR and retained productive beta chains. Rows matching on CDR3 protein sequence are summarized as one entry with the most common DNA and genes. In all, the sample holds 500,000 to 650,000 distinct CDR3 sequences, and about 25% of those were seen once. Under 4.5% of the sample lies in the top ten. This sample also belongs to another study, concerning T cells of mothers and their children.

What was sequenced was blood. Receptor source: a boy between 2 and 10 years old in good health.

V is TRBV19 and J is TRBJ1-5, with TRBD1 matching over 10 bases. CDR1 is LNHDA and CDR2 is SQIVND in the germline V gene (reference sequence). V shed 1 base and J 2 bases; nucleotides not matched to a gene: 2. This CDR3 region has 16 residues. The CDR3 region is CASSIGDRGRNQPQHF. Here the CDR3 DNA reads TGTGCCAGTAGTATAGGGGACAGGGGTCGCAATCAGCCCCAGCATTTT.

The DNA of the CDR3 is TGCAGCGTTCAAGTGACACGAGCCTACGAGCAGTACTTC. Protein product: CSVQVTRAYEQYF. V gene TRBV29-1 combines with J gene TRBJ2-5; D remains ambiguous. Gene TRBJ2-7 matches the end of the DNA better, so the J call may be wrong. The CDR3 has 13 amino acids. CDR1 and CDR2 from the germline V gene are SQVTM and ANQGSEA.

This clonotype was seen a few times. The rearrangement uses TRBV6-5 and TRBJ2-1; TRBD2 might be the D (5 bases). V lost 0 bases to trimming and J lost 7 bases, with 13 bases between them. Germline V CDR1 and CDR2: MNHEY, SVGAGI. There are 15 residues in the CDR3. The DNA of the CDR3 is TGTGCCAGCAGTTACTCGGGGAGCTTAAGGAATGAGCAGTTCTTC. It specifies CASSYSGSLRNEQFF.

The chain recombines TRBV15 with TRBJ1-6; a possible D gene is TRBD1 (5 bases). Germline assignment: CDR1 LNHNV and CDR2 YYDKDF (reference sequence). Trimming removed 0 bases at V and 14 bases at J, with 8 bases between. CDR3 length: 12 residues. CDR3 in DNA: TGTGCCACCAGCAGAGAGGGGGGGACCCTCCACTTT. This gives the protein CATSREGGTLHF.

Concerning this clonotype: The junction differs from germline at one of its ends, possibly a read error. V and J are TRBV15 and TRBJ2-5; D could derive from TRBD1 or TRBD2 (5 bases each). This CDR3 has 14 amino acids. CDR1 LNHNV and CDR2 YYDKDF come from the germline V gene (reference sequence). CDR3 DNA sequence: TGTGCCATCAGCAATGGGGGAGCTGGGGAGACCCAGTACTTC. It yields the protein CAISNGGAGETQYF. The full variable domain, with the rest looked up from reference TRBV15 and TRBJ2-5, is DAMVIQNPRYQVTQFGKPVTLSCSQTLNHNVMYWYQQKSSQAPKLLFHYYDKDFNNEADTPDNFQSRRPNTSFCFLDIRSPGLGDTAMYLCAISNGGAGETQYFGPGTRLLVL.

The chain couples TRBV27 to TRBJ2-1; TRBD2 agrees at 11 bases. The CDR3 totals 22 residues. The V gene end was trimmed by 3 bases and the J gene end by 3 bases; junction bases not matched to a gene: 22. Germline V gene lookup returns CDR1 MNHEY and CDR2 SMNVEV (reference sequence). The DNA for the CDR3 is TGTGCCAGCAGTTTCCTTATCTCGACTAGCGGGACTCCTACTACTTACTACAATGAGCAGTTCTTC. Translation: CASSFLISTSGTPTTYYNEQFF.

The rearrangement uses TRBV6-5 and TRBJ1-2; the match to TRBD1 covers 7 bases. Germline assignment: CDR1 MNHEY and CDR2 SVGAGI. This CDR3 is 12 amino acids long. The J segment lost 6 bases and the V segment lost 6 bases, leaving 4 bases of the junction unmatched. The CDR3 sequence: CASRATGDGYTF. CDR3 bases: TGTGCCAGCAGGGCCACAGGGGATGGCTACACCTTC.

The rearrangement links TRBV28 to TRBJ2-2, with 9 bases aligning to TRBD1. Germline-derived CDR1 and CDR2 are MDHEN and SYDVKM. V shed 6 bases, J shed 3 bases, and the junction held 5 bases outside the gene matches. This CDR3 is 15 amino acids long. CDR3 sequence reads: CASSAGTGYTGELFF. The CDR3 DNA reads as TGTGCCAGCAGCGCCGGGACAGGGTACACCGGGGAGCTGTTTTTT.

This sequence joins TRBV20-1 and TRBJ2-1; D uncertain. Near its end, the DNA agrees better with TRBJ2-7, so the J call may be wrong. From germline, CDR1 is DFQATT and CDR2 SNEGSKA (reference sequence). The CDR3 runs to 14 residues. The CDR3 is CSARDKGTTYEQYF. The CDR3 nucleotides are TGCAGTGCTAGAGATAAAGGAACGACCTACGAGCAGTACTTC.

The chain uses TRBV20-1 and TRBJ2-1, with D tentatively TRBD2 (5 bases). Germline V gene lookup returns CDR1 DFQATT and CDR2 SNEGSKA (reference sequence). This CDR3 has 13 residues. Trimming pared 5 bases from V and 3 bases from J, leaving 11 bases between. This CDR3 is CSAPRGLYNEQFF. CDR3 bases: TGCAGTGCTCCCCGTGGACTCTACAATGAGCAGTTCTTC.

This clonotype has ten or more counts. The chain carries TRBV6-2 or TRBV6-3 and TRBJ2-1; 7 positions agree with TRBD1. This CDR3 is built from 13 residues. With 2 bases clipped from V and 16 bases from J, the junction kept 11 bases outside the gene matches. Germline-derived CDR1 and CDR2 are MNHEY and SVGEGT. The CDR3 is CASSYRGPVGCFF. The CDR3 DNA sequence: TGTGCCAGCAGTTACAGGGGGCCGGTGGGGTGTTTCTTC.

This clonotype was counted between two and nine times. V and J are TRBV28 and TRBJ2-3, with 8 bases that match TRBD2. Trimming cost V 2 bases and J 10 bases; bases outside gene matches: 2. The V gene's germline CDR1 is MDHEN and CDR2 SYDVKM. The CDR3 is made up of 12 amino acids. CDR3 nucleotide sequence: TGTGCCAGCAGTTTAGGACTAGCTTCGCAGTATTTT. Its translation: CASSLGLASQYF.

This clonotype was seen ten or more times. The V gene is TRBV6-6, the J gene TRBJ2-7, with D uncertain. Germline-derived CDR1 and CDR2 are MNHNY and SVGAGI (reference sequence). V was cut by 5 bases and J by 7 bases, with 9 bases left in between. The CDR3 spans 11 residues. The chain's CDR3 is CASSLFGEQYF. The CDR3 DNA reads as TGTGCCAGCAGTCTCTTTGGTGAGCAGTACTTC.

The genes are TRBV25-1 and TRBJ1-1; 7 bases align to TRBD1. J lost 2 bases, V lost 5 bases, and 5 bases had no gene match. The V gene's germline CDR1 is MGHDK and CDR2 SYGVNS. The CDR3 covers 14 residues. The CDR3 loop reads CASSNYRGNTEAFF. CDR3 DNA sequence: TGTGCCAGCAGTAATTACAGGGGAAACACTGAAGCTTTCTTT.